The 10 T cell receptor beta chains below come from one sample, sequenced in a study of blood T cell repertoires in COVID-19. The data were produced by immunoSEQ multiplex PCR, yet TCRdb's version contains in-frame clones alone and is incomplete. The sample contains about 6,400 clones, 84% of which appear only once. Sample: peripheral blood. These receptors were taken from a human donor with active COVID-19. The donor label of this sample is uncertain.

The V and J genes are TRBV27 and TRBJ1-5; D unresolved. Germline V gene sequence: CDR1 MNHEY, CDR2 SMNVEV (reference sequence). The length of the CDR3 is 13 residues. Trimming removed 11 bases from V and 1 base from J, with 12 bases in between. CDR3 residues: CASSEWSNQPQHF. CDR3 coding DNA: TGTGCCTCCTCTGAGTGGAGCAATCAGCCCCAGCATTTT.

The rearrangement uses TRBV30 and TRBJ1-2, with D possibly being TRBD1 (5 bases). The CDR3 extends over 14 amino acids. The germline CDR1 and CDR2 sequences are GTSNPN and SVGIG (reference sequence). The V gene lost 1 base and the J gene lost 7 bases, with 16 bases spanning the gap. CDR3 coding DNA: TGTGCCTGGAGTGGCACTTCAGGGTTTTCTGGCTACACCTTC. Translated: CAWSGTSGFSGYTF. Full variable domain (remainder filled in from reference TRBV30 and TRBJ1-2): SQTIHQWPATLVQPVGSPLSLECTVEGTSNPNLYWYRQAAGRGLQLLFYSVGIGQISSEVPQNLSASRPQDRQFILSSKKLLLSDSGFYLCAWSGTSGFSGYTFGSGTRLTVV.

The CDR3 bases are TGTGCCAGTAGTATTCAAGCGGGAGGGTACAATGAGCAGTTCTTC. It is translated as CASSIQAGGYNEQFF. The chain combines TRBV19 with TRBJ2-1; 10 bases fit TRBD2. In germline, CDR1 is LNHDA, CDR2 SQIVND (reference sequence). V was clipped by 3 bases and J by 4 bases; unmatched bases: 3. This CDR3 is built from 15 residues. The full variable domain, with the rest looked up from reference TRBV19 and TRBJ2-1, is DGGITQSPKYLFRKEGQNVTLSCEQNLNHDAMYWYRQDPGQGLRLIYYSQIVNDFQKGDIAEGYSVSREKKESFPLTVTSAQKNPTAFYLCASSIQAGGYNEQFFGPGTRLTVL.

The V call is TRBV18, the J call TRBJ2-2, with D possibly being TRBD1 (6 bases). The germline gives CDR1 KGHSH, CDR2 LQKENI. V shed 3 bases and J shed 0 bases, with 11 bases lying between them. This CDR3 contains 16 residues. CDR3 sequence: CASSPQGRANTGELFF. The CDR3 nucleotides read TGTGCCAGCTCACCCCAGGGGCGTGCGAACACCGGGGAGCTGTTTTTT. The full variable domain, its missing parts supplied by reference TRBV18 and TRBJ2-2, is NAGVMQNPRHLVRRRGQEARLRCSPMKGHSHVYWYRQLPEEGLKFMVYLQKENIIDESGMPKERFSAEFPKEGPSILRIQQVVRGDSAAYFCASSPQGRANTGELFFGEGSRLTVL.

The V call is TRBV29-1, the J call TRBJ2-7; weak D call: TRBD1 (6 bases). Germline lookup yields CDR1 SQVTM and CDR2 ANQGSEA. This CDR3 has 13 residues. V lost 2 bases, J lost 6 bases, and 14 bases lay in between. DNA of the CDR3: TGCAGCGTTGAATTGACAGGTTATGTCGAGCAGTACTTC. Translated: CSVELTGYVEQYF.

The rearrangement joins TRBV29-1 to TRBJ2-1, with TRBD2 identical over 8 bases. V lost 4 bases to trimming and J lost 3 bases; unmatched junction nucleotides: 8. CDR1 is SQVTM and CDR2 is ANQGSEA in the germline V gene. CDR3 length: 15 residues. The CDR3 loop reads CSVGDPGLVYNEQFF. CDR3 DNA sequence: TGCAGCGTTGGGGACCCGGGACTAGTCTACAATGAGCAGTTCTTC.

The CDR3 DNA reads as TGTGCCACCAGTGATTCTAAGCGGGGGACCTACAATGAGCAGTTCTTC. Amino acids: CATSDSKRGTYNEQFF. This chain links TRBV24-1 with TRBJ2-1, with 8 bases fitting TRBD2. With 2 bases clipped from V and 2 bases from J, the junction kept 4 bases outside the gene matches. CDR3 length equals 16 residues. In germline, CDR1 is KGHDR, CDR2 SFDVKD.

This sequence joins TRBV5-4 and TRBJ1-4; TRBD1 matches at 10 bases. Germline values: CDR1 SGHNT, CDR2 YYREEE (reference sequence). The J segment lost 7 bases and the V segment lost 4 bases, leaving 7 bases of the junction unmatched. The CDR3 totals 15 residues. CDR3: CASSPDRGRSEKLFF. The CDR3 DNA reads TGTGCCAGCAGCCCAGACAGGGGGCGAAGTGAAAAACTGTTTTTT.

V and J are TRBV19 and TRBJ1-1, with TRBD1 identical over 9 bases. The length of the CDR3 is 13 residues. V lost 6 bases to trimming and J lost 5 bases; unmatched junction nucleotides: 4. Germline values: CDR1 LNHDA, CDR2 SQIVND (reference sequence). CDR3 sequence (DNA): TGTGCCAGTAGAAGGACAGGGGCTACTGAAGCTTTCTTT. It translates to CASRRTGATEAFF.

This chain joins TRBV3-1 (or the pseudogene TRBV3-2) and TRBJ2-1; D gene ambiguous. V was cut by 5 bases and J by 8 bases, with 22 bases left in between. The germline V gene encodes CDR1 LGHDT and CDR2 YNNKEL (reference sequence). CDR3 size: 16 residues. CDR3: CASSTRLNSFTDEQFF. Here the CDR3 DNA reads TGTGCCAGCAGCACCCGACTGAACTCCTTTACGGATGAGCAGTTCTTC.